What follows describes a single T cell receptor (beta chain). V was clipped by 1 base and J by 0 bases, with 13 bases between them. The CDR3 consists of 16 residues. Looked up from germline, CDR1 is SGHTA and CDR2 is FQGNSA. The data are from a study of technical replicates of blood from a handful of donors. Profiled with immunoSEQ multiplex PCR; TCRdb holds only in-frame clones, not every one. Counted here are about 49,000 clones, approximately 90% occurring once; the ten biggest clones make up less than 5%. The origin of this receptor is a human donor in good health. Some clones in this sample may be carry-over from other donors' samples. Sequencing used PBMCs. The rearrangement uses TRBV7-2 and TRBJ2-7; D is perhaps TRBD2 (7 bases). The chain's CDR3 is CASSLVRGGSSYEQYF. The CDR3 DNA sequence: TGTGCCAGCAGCTTAGTAAGGGGGGGAAGCTCCTACGAGCAGTACTTC.